The source of this T cell receptor (beta chain) is a study of OX40 agonist ivuxolimab in advanced cancers. Study-wide background: Patients with prior anti-PD-1, anti-PD-L1 or anti-CTLA-4 therapy were eligible; about 40% had some. General observations from the study: At doses 0.1 to 3.0 mg/kg, CD4+ and CD8+ clones expanded.

Some clones are missing from TCRdb's copy, which holds only in-frame ones; the method was immunoSEQ multiplex PCR. The sample lists around 25,000 clones, around 80% seen once, with 1.4% in the top ten. Within the sample, this clone is medium-sized. Its matching antigen is unknown. V was cut by 4 bases and J by 3 bases, with 3 bases left in between. The length of the CDR3 is 11 residues. CDR1 is MGHRA and CDR2 is YSYEKL in the germline V gene. Autoimmune disease history or systemic immunosuppression barred patients. This material consisted of CD4+ or CD8+ T cells sorted from blood, taken in a trial of the OX40 agonist ivuxolimab. The chain joins TRBV4-1 to TRBJ1-1; D is unclear. The TCR comes from an adult with an advanced solid tumor such as melanoma, head and neck, liver or kidney cancer. DNA for the CDR3: TGCGCCAGCAGCCGGGACACTGAAGCTTTCTTT. It codes for CASSRDTEAFF.